A single sample is the source of the 8 T cell receptor beta chains below, sequenced in a study of regulatory and conventional T cells in RAG deficiency. Genomic DNA came from blood conventional CD4+ T cells gated CD25-low CD127-high. The data were produced by immunoSEQ multiplex PCR, yet TCRdb's version contains in-frame clones alone and is incomplete. The table includes 25,000 to 35,000 clones, around 96% detected once. This same sample was also part of a study on regulatory T cells. That source adds: Amplification used 52 TRBV primers and 13 TRBJ primers.

The sequencing sample was made of CD25- CD4+ T cells sorted from blood. The source of these receptors is a human donor in good health.

V usage is TRBV27 and J usage is TRBJ1-2; TRBD1 aligns across 8 bases. J was trimmed by 3 bases and V by 4 bases; bases with no gene match: 7. CDR1 MNHEY and CDR2 SMNVEV come from the germline V gene (reference sequence). The CDR3 length is 15 residues. CDR3 region: CASSSWAGGHYGYTF. The CDR3 nucleotides read TGTGCCAGCAGTTCTTGGGCAGGGGGCCACTATGGCTACACCTTC.

The gene calls are TRBV4-2 and TRBJ2-3; 8 bases fit TRBD2. V lost 2 bases, J lost 4 bases, and 14 bases stayed unmatched. This CDR3 has 18 residues. Looked up from germline, CDR1 is LGHNA and CDR2 is YNFKEQ. As DNA, the CDR3 is TGTGCCAGCAGCCAACCCTCGGGGGGGGGCCTAGACGCAGATACGCAGTATTTT. Translating it yields CASSQPSGGGLDADTQYF.

The chain's CDR3 is CASSPGTGGNYGYTF. The CDR3, as DNA: TGTGCCAGCTCACCGGGGACAGGGGGGAACTATGGCTACACCTTC. The gene calls are TRBV18 and TRBJ1-2; 11 nucleotides match TRBD1. This CDR3 has 15 residues. The junction had 2 bases not matched to a gene; V was cut back by 3 bases and J by 2 bases. CDR1 and CDR2 from the germline V gene are KGHSH and LQKENI.

The gene calls are TRBV21-1 and TRBJ2-4; TRBD2, as called in the table, went unchecked against the DNA. TRBV21-1 is classified as a pseudogene. CDR3 size: 14 residues. CDR3 nucleotides: TGTGCCAGCAGCCCTTGGACTAGCGGGAGCATTCAGTACTTC. This sequence encodes CASSPWTSGSIQYF.

This clone appeared once. The chain carries TRBV5-8 and TRBJ2-5, with D hard to call. The V end lost 2 bases, the J end lost 4 bases, and 12 bases lay between the germline ends. The CDR3 spans 14 residues. Per germline, CDR1 SGHTS and CDR2 YDEGEE. The CDR3 DNA follows: TGTGCCAGCAGCTTTCTTACGACTGGAGAGACCCAGTACTTC. This encodes CASSFLTTGETQYF.

The chain combines TRBV7-3 with TRBJ2-7; TRBD1 matches at 7 bases. J was trimmed by 0 bases and V by 4 bases; bases with no gene match: 6. The germline V gene has CDR1 SGHTA and CDR2 FQGTGA. CDR3 size: 15 residues. The chain's CDR3 is CASSSGGSSSYEQYF. The CDR3 region has the DNA TGTGCCAGCAGCTCAGGGGGTAGCTCCTCCTACGAGCAGTACTTC.

The chain joins TRBV30 to TRBJ1-2, with 9 bases lining up with TRBD1. V lost 1 base and J lost 2; bases outside the gene matches: 2. The CDR3 totals 14 residues. Germline V gives CDR1 GTSNPN, CDR2 SVGIG (reference sequence). CDR3 nucleotides: TGTGCCTGGAGTGAAGACAGGGGGAACTATGGCTACACCTTC. Translating it yields CAWSEDRGNYGYTF.

The V call is TRBV6-5, the J call TRBJ1-2; tentative D call: TRBD1 (5 bases). V was trimmed by 10 bases and J by 8 bases, leaving 17 bases between them. This CDR3 has 12 residues. The germline V gene encodes CDR1 MNHEY and CDR2 SVGAGI. The CDR3 DNA is TGTGCCACGTCTGTTGACAGTAGGGGCTACACCTTC. Translated: CATSVDSRGYTF.